Shown below are 11 T cell receptor beta chains from a single sample sequenced in a study of T-cell memory formation after mild COVID-19 (dated by TCRdb to the early 2020s). The receptor library was made with 5' RACE. TCRdb records Illumina NovaSeq 6000 as the sequencer. TCRdb redid the processing of the public reads, applying fastp at Q25 and MiXCR, and retained in-frame beta chains. Under each unique CDR3 protein, matching rows form one entry showing the most common genes and DNA. The sample table shows fewer than 150,000 distinct CDR3 sequences, and roughly 6% are seen once. Of the sample, approximately 2% is held by the ten largest clones. Sequenced material: PBMCs or a T cell subset sorted from them (not recorded which). The receptors originated from an adult woman who had mild COVID-19 (a few samples of this study predate the infection). The sample titles of this study are shuffled in the database, so cell type and time point are left out; the donor was told from shared clones.

This clonotype occurred many times. The V call is TRBV12-3 or TRBV12-4, the J call TRBJ1-2, with D possibly matching TRBD1 (5 bases). The CDR3 extends over 14 amino acids. Trimming shortened V by 5 bases and J by 4 bases, and 14 bases separated the two germline ends. CDR3 amino acids: CASSRTDSSYGYTF. CDR3 DNA sequence: TGTGCCAGCAGTCGCACCGACAGTTCCTATGGCTACACCTTC.

The chain employs TRBV7-2 and TRBJ2-7; possibly TRBD2 for D (6 bases). This CDR3 spans 14 amino acids. Trimming left V 3 bases short and J 3 bases short, with 12 bases between. The germline gives CDR1 SGHTA, CDR2 FQGNSA. The CDR3 reads CASSLSGYYYEQYF. DNA of the CDR3: TGTGCCAGCAGCTTGAGCGGGTACTACTACGAGCAGTACTTC.

This clonotype occurred a few times. The rearrangement joins TRBV7-9 to TRBJ2-1; 10 nucleotides match TRBD2. The CDR3 covers 19 residues. CDR1 SEHNR and CDR2 FQNEAQ come from the germline V gene (reference sequence). The ends lost 1 base at V and 3 bases at J; junction bases unmatched: 12. CDR3 DNA sequence: TGTGCCAGCAGCTTAGTCGCTAGCGGGAGCCCCTCTTACTACAATGAGCAGTTCTTC. It encodes CASSLVASGSPSYYNEQFF.

This clonotype was picked up many times. The chain has TRBV7-2 and TRBJ2-1; 10 nucleotides match TRBD2. J lost 10 bases, V lost 0 bases, and 15 bases had no gene match. Germline CDR1 SGHTA, CDR2 FQGNSA. The CDR3 covers 18 residues. The CDR3 sequence is CASSLAGLVGTSVSEQFF. CDR3 sequence (DNA): TGTGCCAGCAGCTTAGCGGGGTTAGTTGGGACTAGCGTGTCCGAGCAGTTCTTC. Filled out from reference TRBV7-2 and TRBJ2-1, the complete variable domain reads GAGVSQSPSNKVTEKGKDVELRCDPISGHTALYWYRQSLGQGLEFLIYFQGNSAPDKSGLPSDRFSAERTGGSVSTLTIQRTQQEDSAVYLCASSLAGLVGTSVSEQFFGPGTRLTVL.

This clonotype turned up a few times. The chain has TRBV30 and TRBJ2-7; the match to TRBD2 covers 10 bases. This CDR3 spans 14 amino acids. With 5 bases clipped from V and 2 bases from J, the junction kept 6 bases outside the gene matches. Germline V lookup: CDR1 GTSNPN, CDR2 SVGIG (reference sequence). In DNA form, the CDR3 reads TGTGCCTGGGGGGTAGCGGGAGGAGCCTACGAGCAGTACTTC. Protein sequence: CAWGVAGGAYEQYF.

The gene calls are TRBV20-1 and TRBJ2-6; D is undetermined. Germline CDR1 and CDR2: DFQATT and SNEGSKA (reference sequence). Trimming took 0 bases from V and 4 from J, leaving 7 bases between them. There are 14 residues in the CDR3. CDR3: CSARDMAGANVLTF. The CDR3 DNA sequence: TGCAGTGCTAGAGATATGGCGGGGGCCAACGTCCTGACTTTC.

In its sample, this clonotype was seen many times. The rearrangement uses TRBV18 and TRBJ2-1, with 9 bases aligning to TRBD1. Per germline, CDR1 KGHSH and CDR2 LQKENI. Trimming cost V 2 bases and J 4 bases; bases outside gene matches: 3. CDR3 size: 15 residues. In DNA, the CDR3 is TGTGCCAGCTCACCATTGGGACAGGGATACAATGAGCAGTTCTTC. It specifies CASSPLGQGYNEQFF.

This clonotype appeared many times. This rearrangement joins TRBV11-3 to TRBJ1-1; D gene ambiguous. CDR3 size: 13 residues. Trimming left V 2 bases short and J 3 bases short, with 7 bases between. Germline V gene sequence: CDR1 SGHNT, CDR2 YENEEA. The CDR3: CASSLSRDTEAFF. DNA for the CDR3: TGTGCCAGCAGCTTATCCAGAGACACTGAAGCTTTCTTT. The whole variable domain, remainder taken from reference TRBV11-3 and TRBJ1-1, is EAGVVQSPRYKIIEKKQPVAFWCNPISGHNTLYWYLQNLGQGPELLIRYENEEAVDDSQLPKDRFSAERLKGVDSTLKIQPAELGDSAVYLCASSLSRDTEAFFGQGTRLTVV.

This rearrangement joins TRBV9 to TRBJ1-1, with D maybe TRBD1 (5 bases). Trimming shortened V by 0 bases and J by 2 bases, and 11 bases separated the two germline ends. CDR3 length: 15 amino acids. Per the germline V gene, CDR1 is SGDLS and CDR2 is YYNGEE. This chain's CDR3 is CASSVEPGQNTEAFF. The CDR3 bases are TGTGCCAGCAGCGTAGAGCCAGGGCAAAACACTGAAGCTTTCTTT.

This clonotype has a count of ten or more. V usage is TRBV7-9 and J usage is TRBJ2-3; D is undetermined. CDR1 is SEHNR, CDR2 FQNEAQ, per germline (reference sequence). The CDR3 consists of 11 residues. The ends were cut back, 5 bases at V and 7 bases at J, with 7 bases in the middle. CDR3 DNA: TGTGCCAGCAGCCCCGCCAATACGCAGTATTTT. Its translation is CASSPANTQYF.

This clonotype was picked up a small number of times. The genes are TRBV20-1 and TRBJ2-3, with D hard to call. Germline V gene data show CDR1 as DFQATT and CDR2 as SNEGSKA (reference sequence). The CDR3 spans 11 residues. Trimming shortened V by 2 bases and J by 2 bases, and 2 bases separated the two germline ends. The CDR3 loop reads CSARFTDTQYF. The CDR3 DNA follows: TGCAGTGCTAGATTCACAGATACGCAGTATTTT.